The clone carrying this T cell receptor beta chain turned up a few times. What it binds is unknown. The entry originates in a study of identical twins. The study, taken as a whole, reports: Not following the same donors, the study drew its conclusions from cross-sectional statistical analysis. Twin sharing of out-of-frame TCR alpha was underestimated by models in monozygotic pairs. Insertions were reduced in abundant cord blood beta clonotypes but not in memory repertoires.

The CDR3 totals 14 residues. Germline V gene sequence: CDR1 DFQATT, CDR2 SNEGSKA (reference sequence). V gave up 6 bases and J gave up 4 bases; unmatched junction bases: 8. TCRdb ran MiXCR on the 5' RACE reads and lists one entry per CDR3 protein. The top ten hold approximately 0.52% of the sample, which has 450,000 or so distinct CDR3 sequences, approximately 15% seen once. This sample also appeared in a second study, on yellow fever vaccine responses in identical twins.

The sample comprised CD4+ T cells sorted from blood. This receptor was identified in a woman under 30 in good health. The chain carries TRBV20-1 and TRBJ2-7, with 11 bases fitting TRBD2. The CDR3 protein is CSAPSTSGTYEQYF. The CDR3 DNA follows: TGCAGTGCCCCTTCGACTAGCGGGACTTACGAGCAGTACTTC.